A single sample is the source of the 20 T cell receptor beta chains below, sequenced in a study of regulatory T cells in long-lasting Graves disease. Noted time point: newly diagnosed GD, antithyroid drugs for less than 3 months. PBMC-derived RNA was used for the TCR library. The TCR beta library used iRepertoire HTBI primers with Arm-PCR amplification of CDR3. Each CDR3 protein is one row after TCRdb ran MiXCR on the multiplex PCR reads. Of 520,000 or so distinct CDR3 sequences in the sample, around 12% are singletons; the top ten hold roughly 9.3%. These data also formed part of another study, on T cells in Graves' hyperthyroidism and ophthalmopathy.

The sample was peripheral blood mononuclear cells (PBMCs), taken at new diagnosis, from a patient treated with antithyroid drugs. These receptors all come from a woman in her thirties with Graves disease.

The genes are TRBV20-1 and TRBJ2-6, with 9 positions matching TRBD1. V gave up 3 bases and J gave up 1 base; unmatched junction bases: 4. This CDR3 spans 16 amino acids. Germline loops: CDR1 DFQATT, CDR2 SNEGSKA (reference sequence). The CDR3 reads CSASNRGQSGANVLTF. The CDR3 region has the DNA TGCAGTGCTAGCAACAGGGGGCAGTCTGGGGCCAACGTCCTGACTTTC.

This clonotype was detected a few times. The DNA for the CDR3 is TGCAGCACCCGGCGAGGAGGTACAGGGGCCAACGTCCTGACTTTC. Protein sequence: CSTRRGGTGANVLTF. The chain uses TRBV20-1 and TRBJ2-6, with a weak D call TRBD2 (5 bases). Germline V CDR1 and CDR2: DFQATT, SNEGSKA (reference sequence). The CDR3 loop spans 15 amino acids.

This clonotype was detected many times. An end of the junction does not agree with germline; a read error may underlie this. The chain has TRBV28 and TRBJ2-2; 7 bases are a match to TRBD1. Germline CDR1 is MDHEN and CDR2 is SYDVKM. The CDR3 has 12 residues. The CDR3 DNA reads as TGTGCCAGCAGTTTATCCCAACAGGGGCAGGTTTTT. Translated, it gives CASSLSQQGQVF. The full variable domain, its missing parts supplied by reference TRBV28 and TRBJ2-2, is DVKVTQSSRYLVKRTGEKVFLECVQDMDHENMFWYRQDPGLGLRLIYFSYDVKMKEKGDIPEGYSVSREKKERFSLILESASTNQTSMYLCASSLSQQGQVFGEGSRLTVL.

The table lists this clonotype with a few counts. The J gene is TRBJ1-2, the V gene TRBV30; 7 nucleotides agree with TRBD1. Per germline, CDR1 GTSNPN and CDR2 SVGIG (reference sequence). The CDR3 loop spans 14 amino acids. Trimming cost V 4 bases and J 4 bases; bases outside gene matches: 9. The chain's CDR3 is CAWMRDSLSYGYTF. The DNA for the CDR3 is TGTGCCTGGATGCGGGACAGCCTTTCCTATGGCTACACCTTC.

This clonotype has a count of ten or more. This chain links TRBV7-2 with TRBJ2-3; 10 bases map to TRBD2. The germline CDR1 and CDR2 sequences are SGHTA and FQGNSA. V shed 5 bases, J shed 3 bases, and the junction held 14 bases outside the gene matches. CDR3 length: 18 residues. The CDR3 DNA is TGTGCCAGCAGCCTACCTAGCGGGAGTGGGAGGAGTACAGATACGCAGTATTTT. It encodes CASSLPSGSGRSTDTQYF.

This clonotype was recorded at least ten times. CDR3 nucleotides: TGTGCCAGCAGTTTAAGGGAGTACAATCAGCCCCAGCATTTT. Residues: CASSLREYNQPQHF. The V and J genes are TRBV28 and TRBJ1-5, with D unclear. The V gene's germline CDR1 is MDHEN and CDR2 SYDVKM. The CDR3 consists of 14 residues. Trimming pared 2 bases from V and 3 bases from J, leaving 8 bases between. The whole variable domain, filled in from reference TRBV28 and TRBJ1-5, reads DVKVTQSSRYLVKRTGEKVFLECVQDMDHENMFWYRQDPGLGLRLIYFSYDVKMKEKGDIPEGYSVSREKKERFSLILESASTNQTSMYLCASSLREYNQPQHFGDGTRLSIL.

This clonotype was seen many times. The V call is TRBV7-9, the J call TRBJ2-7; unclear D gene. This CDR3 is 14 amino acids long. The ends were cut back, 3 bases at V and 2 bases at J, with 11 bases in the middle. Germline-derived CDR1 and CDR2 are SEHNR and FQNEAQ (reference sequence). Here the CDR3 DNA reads TGTGCCAGCAGCTTGCAGGCCAACGCCTACGAGCAGTACTTC. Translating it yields CASSLQANAYEQYF.

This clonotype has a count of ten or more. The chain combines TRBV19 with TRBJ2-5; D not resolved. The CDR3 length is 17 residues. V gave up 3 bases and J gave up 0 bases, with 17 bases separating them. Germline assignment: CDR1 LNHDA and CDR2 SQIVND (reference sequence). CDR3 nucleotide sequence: TGTGCCAGTAGTATTAGGTCGGACGGATTGTACCAAGAGACCCAGTACTTC. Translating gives CASSIRSDGLYQETQYF.

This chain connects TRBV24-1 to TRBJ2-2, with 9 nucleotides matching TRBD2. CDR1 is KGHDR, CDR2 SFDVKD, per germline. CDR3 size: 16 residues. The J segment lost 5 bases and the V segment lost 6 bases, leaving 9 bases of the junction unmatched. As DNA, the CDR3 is TGTGCCACCAGTCAAGGGAGTAGCGGGAGAACCGGGGAGCTGTTTTTT. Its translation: CATSQGSSGRTGELFF.

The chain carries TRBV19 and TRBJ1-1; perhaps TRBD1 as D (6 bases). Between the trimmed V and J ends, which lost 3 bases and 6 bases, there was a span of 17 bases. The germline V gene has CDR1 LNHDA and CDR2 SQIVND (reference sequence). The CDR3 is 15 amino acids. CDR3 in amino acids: CASSILPDGGPEAFF. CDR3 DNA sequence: TGTGCCAGTAGTATTCTGCCCGACGGGGGGCCTGAAGCTTTCTTT. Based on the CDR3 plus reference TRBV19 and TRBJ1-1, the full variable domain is DGGITQSPKYLFRKEGQNVTLSCEQNLNHDAMYWYRQDPGQGLRLIYYSQIVNDFQKGDIAEGYSVSREKKESFPLTVTSAQKNPTAFYLCASSILPDGGPEAFFGQGTRLTVV.

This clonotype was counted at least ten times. CDR3 bases: TGTGCCAGTACCCGGTCCGGGGGGGATACGCAGTATTTT. It specifies CASTRSGGDTQYF. The rearrangement uses TRBV6-1 and TRBJ2-3, with 7 bases fitting TRBD2. V was pared by 9 bases and J by 6 bases, with 9 bases of the junction left unmatched. The CDR3 length is 13 residues. Germline values: CDR1 MNHNS, CDR2 SASEGT.

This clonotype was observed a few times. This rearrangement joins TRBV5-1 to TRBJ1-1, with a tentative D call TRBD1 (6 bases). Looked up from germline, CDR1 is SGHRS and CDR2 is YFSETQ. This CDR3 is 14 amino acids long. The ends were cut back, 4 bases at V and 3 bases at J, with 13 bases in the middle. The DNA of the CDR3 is TGCGCCAGCAGCATACGAGGGGGATACACTGAAGCTTTCTTT. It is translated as CASSIRGGYTEAFF.

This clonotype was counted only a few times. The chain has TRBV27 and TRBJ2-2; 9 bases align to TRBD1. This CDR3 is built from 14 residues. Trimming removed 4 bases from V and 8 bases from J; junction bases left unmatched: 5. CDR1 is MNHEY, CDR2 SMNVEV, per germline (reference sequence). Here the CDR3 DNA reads TGTGCCAGCAGTTGGGACAGGGAGAATGGGGAGCTGTTTTTT. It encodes CASSWDRENGELFF.

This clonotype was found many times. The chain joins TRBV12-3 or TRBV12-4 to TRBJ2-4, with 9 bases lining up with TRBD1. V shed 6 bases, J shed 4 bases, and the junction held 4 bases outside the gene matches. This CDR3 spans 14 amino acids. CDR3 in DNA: TGTGCCAGCAGCTCCGGGACAGGGAAAAACATTCAGTACTTC. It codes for CASSSGTGKNIQYF.

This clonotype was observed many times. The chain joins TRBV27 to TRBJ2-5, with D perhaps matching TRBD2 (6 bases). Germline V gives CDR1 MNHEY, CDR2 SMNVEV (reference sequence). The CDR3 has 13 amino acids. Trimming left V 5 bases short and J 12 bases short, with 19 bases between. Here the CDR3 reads CASSGRRDGLEYF. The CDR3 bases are TGTGCCAGCAGTGGTAGGCGGGACGGCCTGGAGTACTTC.

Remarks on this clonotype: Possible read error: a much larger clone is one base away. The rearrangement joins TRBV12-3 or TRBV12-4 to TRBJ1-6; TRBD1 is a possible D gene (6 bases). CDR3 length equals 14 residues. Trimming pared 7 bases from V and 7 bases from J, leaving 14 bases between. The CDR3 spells CASNPRTANSPLHF. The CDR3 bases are TGTGCCAGCAATCCCCGGACAGCGAATTCACCCCTCCACTTT.

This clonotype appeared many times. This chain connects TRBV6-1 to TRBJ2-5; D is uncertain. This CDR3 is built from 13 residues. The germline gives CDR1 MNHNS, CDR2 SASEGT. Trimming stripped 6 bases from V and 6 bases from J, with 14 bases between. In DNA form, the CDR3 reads TGTGCCAGCAGGTTGGGTAGCCCGCAGACCCAGTACTTC. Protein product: CASRLGSPQTQYF.

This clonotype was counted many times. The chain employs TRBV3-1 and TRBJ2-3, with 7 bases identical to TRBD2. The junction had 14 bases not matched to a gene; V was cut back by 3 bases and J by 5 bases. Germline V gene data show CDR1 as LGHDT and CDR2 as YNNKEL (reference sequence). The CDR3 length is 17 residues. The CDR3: CASSQFGGSSLGDTQYF. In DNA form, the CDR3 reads TGTGCCAGCAGCCAGTTCGGCGGGAGTTCCCTGGGAGATACGCAGTATTTT.

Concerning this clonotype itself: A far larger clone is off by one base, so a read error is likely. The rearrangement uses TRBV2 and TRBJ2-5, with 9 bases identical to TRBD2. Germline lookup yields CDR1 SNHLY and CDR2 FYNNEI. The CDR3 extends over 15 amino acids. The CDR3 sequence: CASSSLAGDQETQYF. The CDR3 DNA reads TGCGCCAGCAGCTCCTTAGCGGGAGACCAGGAGACCCAGTACTTC. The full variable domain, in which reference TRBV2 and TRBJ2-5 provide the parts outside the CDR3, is EPEVTQTPSHQVTQMGQEVILRCVPISNHLYFYWYRQILGQKVEFLVSFYNNEISEKSEIFDDQFSVERPDGSNFTLKIRSTKLEDSAMYFCASSSLAGDQETQYFGPGTRLLVL.

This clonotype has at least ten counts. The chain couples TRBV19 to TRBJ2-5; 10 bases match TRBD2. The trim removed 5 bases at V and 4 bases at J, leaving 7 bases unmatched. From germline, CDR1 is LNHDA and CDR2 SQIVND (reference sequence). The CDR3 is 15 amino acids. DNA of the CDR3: TGTGCCAGTAGTTCAACTAGCGGGATGGGAGAGACCCAGTACTTC. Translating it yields CASSSTSGMGETQYF. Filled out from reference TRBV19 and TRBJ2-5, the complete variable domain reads DGGITQSPKYLFRKEGQNVTLSCEQNLNHDAMYWYRQDPGQGLRLIYYSQIVNDFQKGDIAEGYSVSREKKESFPLTVTSAQKNPTAFYLCASSSTSGMGETQYFGPGTRLLVL.